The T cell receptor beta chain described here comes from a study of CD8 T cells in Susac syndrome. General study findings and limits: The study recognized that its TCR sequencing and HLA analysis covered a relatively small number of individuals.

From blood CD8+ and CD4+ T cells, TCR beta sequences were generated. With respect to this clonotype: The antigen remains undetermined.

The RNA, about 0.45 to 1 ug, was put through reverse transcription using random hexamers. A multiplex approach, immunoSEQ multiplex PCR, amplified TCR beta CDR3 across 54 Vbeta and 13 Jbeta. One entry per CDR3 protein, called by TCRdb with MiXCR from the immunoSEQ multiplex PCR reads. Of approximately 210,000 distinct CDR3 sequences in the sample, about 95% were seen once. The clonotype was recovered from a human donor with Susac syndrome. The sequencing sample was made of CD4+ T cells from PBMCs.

DNA of the CDR3: TGCGCCAGCAGGATGGGGACAGGGGGCGGTTCAGATACGCAGTATTTT. It yields the protein CASRMGTGGGSDTQYF. The rearrangement links TRBV5-1 to TRBJ2-3; 12 positions agree with TRBD1. This CDR3 is built from 16 residues. Germline V gene data show CDR1 as SGHRS and CDR2 as YFSETQ. J lost 4 bases, V lost 5 bases, and 8 bases had no gene match.